Listed below are T cell receptor beta chains from one sample, sequenced in a study of blood T cell repertoires in COVID-19. The protocol was immunoSEQ multiplex PCR, while the TCRdb copy is restricted to in-frame clones and leaves out a portion. The data show roughly 280,000 clones, with just under 90% seen just once and approximately 2% held by the top ten. The sequencing sample was made of PBMCs or T cells enriched from blood (not recorded which). Receptor source: a woman aged 55-69 years who had recovered from COVID-19. The CDR3 runs from the conserved cysteine through the conserved F or W. A D gene is named only where the DNA matches it firmly. The size of a clone is reported for some rows only, either as once, few or many, or as a class for expanded clones.

d_gene | abundance | j_gene | v_gene | CDR3nt | CDR3aa
. | . | TRBJ2-5 | TRBV2 | TGTGCCAGCAGTGGAGTCTCGACGGGGACCCAGTACTTC | CASSGVSTGTQYF
. | . | TRBJ2-7 | TRBV6-5 | TGTGCCAGCAGTACAGGGCCCCTGCCCTACGAGCAGTACTTC | CASSTGPLPYEQYF
TRBD1 | . | TRBJ2-7 | TRBV10-3 | TGTGCCATCAGGGGGGACAGGGGTGGCGACGAGCAGTACTTC | CAIRGDRGGDEQYF
. | . | TRBJ2-1 | TRBV24-1 | TGTGCCACCAGTGACCCACAGGGTTTTAGCAATGAGCAGTTCTTC | CATSDPQGFSNEQFF
. | . | TRBJ2-7 | TRBV5-1 | TGCGCCAGCAGCTTGTCGTGGGCGTTCTCGGAGCAGTACTTC | CASSLSWAFSEQYF
. | . | TRBJ2-1 | TRBV2 | TGTGCCAGCACCCCCGAGAATGAGCAGTTCTTC | CASTPENEQFF
TRBD1 | . | TRBJ1-5 | TRBV18 | TGTGCCAGCTCACTAAAGGCCACAGGGGGTCGATTGAGCAATCAGCCCCAGCATTTT | CASSLKATGGRLSNQPQHF
. | . | TRBJ1-5 | TRBV6-1 | TGTGCCAGCAGTGATAGACAGAGAAATCAGCCCCAGCATTTT | CASSDRQRNQPQHF
. | . | TRBJ2-1 | TRBV5-4 | TGTGCCAGCAGCCTGGACGGGGGAAATGAGCAGTTCTTC | CASSLDGGNEQFF
TRBD1 | . | TRBJ2-1 | TRBV3-1/TRBV3-2 | TGTGCCAGCAGCCAAGCGGACAGGGGAGCCTACAATGAGCAGTTCTTC | CASSQADRGAYNEQFF
TRBD1 | . | TRBJ1-5 | TRBV5-1 | TGCGCCAGCAGCCCCCTACCGGGACAGGGAATTCAGCCCCAGCATTTT | CASSPLPGQGIQPQHF
. | . | TRBJ1-5 | TRBV12-3/TRBV12-4 | TGTGCCAGCAGTTTTGCGGATCAGCCCCAGCATTTT | CASSFADQPQHF
. | . | TRBJ2-2 | TRBV28 | TGTGCCAGCAGTTCGGGCCGGGGGTTGAACACCGGGGAGCTGTTTTTT | CASSSGRGLNTGELFF
TRBD2 | . | TRBJ2-7 | TRBV5-1 | TGCGCCAGCTCGCCGGGACTAGCGGGATCCGAGCAGTACTTC | CASSPGLAGSEQYF
TRBD2 | . | TRBJ2-1 | TRBV4-2 | TGTGCCAGCAGCACAGCTCGGGGGGGGTACAATGAGCAGTTCTTC | CASSTARGGYNEQFF
. | . | TRBJ2-7 | TRBV4-1 | TGCGCCAGCAGCCTGTTTAGGGGGAGAAGGAACGAGCAGTACTTC | CASSLFRGRRNEQYF
. | . | TRBJ1-1 | TRBV21-1 | TGTGCCAGCAGCAGAGGACACCTGAGCACTGAAGCTTTCTTT | CASSRGHLSTEAFF
TRBD1 | . | TRBJ1-1 | TRBV6-5 | TGTGCCAGCAGTTACACGTCCGGGACAGGTCGTGAAGCTTTCTTT | CASSYTSGTGREAFF
. | . | TRBJ2-7 | TRBV24-1 | TGTGCCACCAGTGATTTACGAGGGGAGCAGTACTTC | CATSDLRGEQYF
TRBD1 | . | TRBJ1-2 | TRBV28 | TGTGCCAGCAGCCCGGGACAGGGGGACTATGGCTACACCTTC | CASSPGQGDYGYTF
TRBD1 | . | TRBJ1-2 | TRBV24-1 | TGTGCCACCAGTGATTGGGACAGGGGCTATGGCTACACCTTC | CATSDWDRGYGYTF
TRBD1 | . | TRBJ2-7 | TRBV18 | TGTGCCAGCTCACCGCCGGGACAGGGGGCTCGGGAGCAGTACTTC | CASSPPGQGAREQYF
. | . | TRBJ2-4 | TRBV11-1 | TGTGCCAGCAGCTCCCTCCTAGCCAAAAACATTCAGTACTTC | CASSSLLAKNIQYF
TRBD2 | few | TRBJ2-7 | TRBV7-8 | TGTGCCAGCAGCTTAGCGCTTAGCGGGGGGAACGAGCAGTACTTC | CASSLALSGGNEQYF
. | once | TRBJ1-2 | TRBV3-1/TRBV3-2 | TGTGCCAGCAGCCCCGCCACGGGTGGGAGCTATGGCTACACCTTC | CASSPATGGSYGYTF
. | . | TRBJ2-1 | TRBV6-4 | TGTGCCAGCAAGAGCTCCTACAATGAGCAGTTCTTC | CASKSSYNEQFF
TRBD2 | . | TRBJ2-3 | TRBV5-6 | TGTGCCAGCAGCTTCGGGACTAGACTAGATACGCAGTATTTT | CASSFGTRLDTQYF
. | . | TRBJ2-7 | TRBV5-1 | TGCGCCAGCAGCGATGGACAGCTCTCCTACGAGCAGTACTTC | CASSDGQLSYEQYF
TRBD1 | . | TRBJ1-2 | TRBV2 | TGTGCCACCAGACAACAGGGGGCCGTCGGGGGCTACACCTTC | CATRQQGAVGGYTF
. | . | TRBJ1-1 | TRBV6-5 | TGTGCCAGCAGTTACTCGCGAGGGAGGACTGAAGCTTTCTTT | CASSYSRGRTEAFF
. | . | TRBJ2-1 | TRBV5-1 | TGCGCCAGCAGCTTGGAGAGGATCAAGCAGTTCTTC | CASSLERIKQFF
. | . | TRBJ2-7 | TRBV10-2 | TGCGCCAGCAGTGTAGTTCCTAGGAGCTCCTACGAGCAGTACTTC | CASSVVPRSSYEQYF
. | few | TRBJ1-6 | TRBV6-4 | TGTGCCAGCAGTGTGGGCAGTAATTCACCCCTCCACTTT | CASSVGSNSPLHF
TRBD1 | . | TRBJ1-5 | TRBV6-6 | TGTGCCAGCAGTTACTCAGGAGGGGGCGAGCCCCAGCATTTT | CASSYSGGGEPQHF
TRBD1 | . | TRBJ2-7 | TRBV28 | TGTGCCAGCAGGAGTACAGGGGATCGCTTCTACGAGCAGTACTTC | CASRSTGDRFYEQYF
. | . | TRBJ1-1 | TRBV6-2/TRBV6-3 | TGTGCCAGCAGTTATTCAGGGCCGGGGAACACTGAAGCTTTCTTT | CASSYSGPGNTEAFF
TRBD1 | once | TRBJ1-1 | TRBV11-3 | TGTGCCAGCAGCTCAAGGACAGGGGGCTTTACTGAAGCTTTCTTT | CASSSRTGGFTEAFF
TRBD2 | . | TRBJ2-3 | TRBV11-2 | TGTGCCAGCAGCCAGTCCCCCCCTAGCGGGAGGGCGGTGTATTTT | CASSQSPPSGRAVYF
. | . | TRBJ1-4 | TRBV7-2 | TGTGCCAGCAGTCCCGGACAGTTGAATGAAAAACTGTTTTTT | CASSPGQLNEKLFF
. | . | TRBJ1-1 | TRBV2 | TGTGCCGTGAGGTCAGGGCAGTACATGAACACTGAAGCTTTCTTT | CAVRSGQYMNTEAFF
. | once | TRBJ2-1 | TRBV3-1/TRBV3-2 | TGTGCCAGCAGCCCCCAAGCGGGCTACAATGAGCAGTTCTTC | CASSPQAGYNEQFF